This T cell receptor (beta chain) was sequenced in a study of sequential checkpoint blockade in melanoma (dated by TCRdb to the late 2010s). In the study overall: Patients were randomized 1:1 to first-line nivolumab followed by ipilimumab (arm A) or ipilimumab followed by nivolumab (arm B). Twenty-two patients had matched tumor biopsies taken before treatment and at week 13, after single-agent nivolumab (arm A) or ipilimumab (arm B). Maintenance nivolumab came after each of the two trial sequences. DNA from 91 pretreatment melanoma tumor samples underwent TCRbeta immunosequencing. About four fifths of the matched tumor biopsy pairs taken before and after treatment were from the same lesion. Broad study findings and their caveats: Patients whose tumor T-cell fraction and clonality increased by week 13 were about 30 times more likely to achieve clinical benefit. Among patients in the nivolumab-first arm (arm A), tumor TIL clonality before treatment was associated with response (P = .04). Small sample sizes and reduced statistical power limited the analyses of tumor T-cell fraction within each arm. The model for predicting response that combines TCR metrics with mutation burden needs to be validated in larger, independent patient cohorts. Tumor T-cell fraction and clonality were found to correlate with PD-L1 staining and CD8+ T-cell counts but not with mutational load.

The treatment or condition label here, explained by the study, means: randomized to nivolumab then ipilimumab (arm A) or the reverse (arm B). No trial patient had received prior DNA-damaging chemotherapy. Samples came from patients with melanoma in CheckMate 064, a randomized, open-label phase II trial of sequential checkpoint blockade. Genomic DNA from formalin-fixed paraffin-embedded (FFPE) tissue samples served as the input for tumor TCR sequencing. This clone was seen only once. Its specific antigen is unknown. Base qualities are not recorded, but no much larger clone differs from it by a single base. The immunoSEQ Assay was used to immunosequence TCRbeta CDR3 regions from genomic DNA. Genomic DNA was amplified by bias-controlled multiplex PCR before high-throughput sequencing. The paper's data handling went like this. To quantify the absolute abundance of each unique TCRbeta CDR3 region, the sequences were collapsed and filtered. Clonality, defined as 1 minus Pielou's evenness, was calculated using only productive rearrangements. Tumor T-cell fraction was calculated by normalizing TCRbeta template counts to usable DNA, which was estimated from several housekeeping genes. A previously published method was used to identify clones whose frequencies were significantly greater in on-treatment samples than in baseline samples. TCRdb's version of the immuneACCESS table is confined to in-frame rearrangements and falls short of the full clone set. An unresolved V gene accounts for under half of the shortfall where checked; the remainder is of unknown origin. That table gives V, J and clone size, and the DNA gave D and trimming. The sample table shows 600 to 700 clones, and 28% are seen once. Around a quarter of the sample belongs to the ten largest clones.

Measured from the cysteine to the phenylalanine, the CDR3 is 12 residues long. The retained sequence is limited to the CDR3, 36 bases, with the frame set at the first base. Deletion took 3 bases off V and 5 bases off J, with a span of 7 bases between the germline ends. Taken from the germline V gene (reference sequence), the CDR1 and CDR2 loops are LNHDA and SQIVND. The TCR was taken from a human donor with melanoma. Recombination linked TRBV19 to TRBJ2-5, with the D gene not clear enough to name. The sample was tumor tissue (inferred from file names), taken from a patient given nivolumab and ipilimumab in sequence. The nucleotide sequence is TGTGCCAGTAGTATTAATGGGGAGACCCAGTACTTC. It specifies CASSINGETQYF.